One sample yielded the 32 T cell receptor beta chains listed below, sequenced in a study of blood T cell repertoires in COVID-19. TCRdb's table, derived via immunoSEQ multiplex PCR, lists solely in-frame clones and lacks some. The sample holds about 360,000 clones, about 83% seen once. The material sequenced was peripheral blood. Receptor source: a young man with active or convalescent COVID-19.

This clone was recorded only once. The gene calls are TRBV4-3 and TRBJ2-7, with a tentative D call TRBD1 (6 bases). CDR3 length equals 17 residues. Between the trimmed V and J ends, which lost 0 bases and 4 bases, there was a span of 19 bases. CDR1 and CDR2 (germline): LGHNA, YSLEER. This CDR3 is CASSQDRDTLGVYEQYF. In DNA, the CDR3 is TGCGCCAGCAGCCAAGATCGGGACACCCTAGGGGTTTACGAGCAGTACTTC.

CDR3 nucleotides: TGTGCCAGGTGCGGGAGGAAAGATACGCAGTATTTT. It codes for CARCGRKDTQYF. This chain joins TRBV12-3 or TRBV12-4 and TRBJ2-3; 8 nucleotides align to TRBD2. The CDR3 covers 12 residues. V lost 9 bases and J lost 5; bases outside the gene matches: 4.

The chain is built from TRBV19 and TRBJ1-6; D remains ambiguous. CDR1 and CDR2 from the germline V gene are LNHDA and SQIVND (reference sequence). The CDR3 is 15 amino acids. V lost 6 bases to trimming and J lost 6 bases, with 15 bases between them. DNA for the CDR3: TGTGCCAGTAGCCCCGTGAGGATGTCTAATTCACCCCTCCACTTT. Translation: CASSPVRMSNSPLHF. The variable domain in full, completed from reference TRBV19 and TRBJ1-6, reads DGGITQSPKYLFRKEGQNVTLSCEQNLNHDAMYWYRQDPGQGLRLIYYSQIVNDFQKGDIAEGYSVSREKKESFPLTVTSAQKNPTAFYLCASSPVRMSNSPLHFGNGTRLTVT.

V gene TRBV6-5 combines with J gene TRBJ1-1, with D possibly matching TRBD1 (6 bases). Germline loops: CDR1 MNHEY, CDR2 SVGAGI. The length of the CDR3 is 14 residues. The V and J ends lost 5 bases and 4 bases respectively, with 14 bases between them. The CDR3 protein is CASSPSGGPTEAFF. In DNA, the CDR3 is TGTGCCAGCAGTCCCTCCGGGGGGCCCACTGAAGCTTTCTTT.

The chain couples TRBV14 to TRBJ2-5, with 7 bases aligning to TRBD2. Trimming cost V 6 bases and J 7 bases; bases outside gene matches: 8. The CDR3 loop spans 13 amino acids. CDR1 is SGHDN, CDR2 FVKESK, per germline. In nucleotides, the CDR3 is TGTGCCAGCAGTCCTTCTTGGGGGGGGACCCAGTACTTC. This encodes CASSPSWGGTQYF.

The chain employs TRBV7-9 and TRBJ1-1; D perhaps matches TRBD1 (5 bases). The CDR3 loop spans 15 amino acids. Germline V CDR1 and CDR2: SEHNR, FQNEAQ (reference sequence). V was trimmed by 2 bases and J by 5 bases, leaving 15 bases between them. The CDR3 reads CASSLIGQGKTEAFF. CDR3 DNA: TGTGCCAGCAGCTTAATCGGTCAGGGAAAAACTGAAGCTTTCTTT. The full variable domain, completed using reference TRBV7-9 and TRBJ1-1, is DTGVSQNPRHKITKRGQNVTFRCDPISEHNRLYWYRQTLGQGPEFLTYFQNEAQLEKSRLLSDRFSAERPKGSFSTLEIQRTEQGDSAMYLCASSLIGQGKTEAFFGQGTRLTVV.

The rearrangement joins TRBV4-3 to TRBJ1-6; 7 bases agree with TRBD1. Losses at the gene ends were 0 bases for V and 10 bases for J; bases not matched to a gene: 12. From germline, CDR1 is LGHNA and CDR2 YSLEER. The CDR3 runs 17 residues. The DNA for the CDR3 is TGCGCCAGCAGCCAAGATCTTGGGGCGACAGGGCAATCACCCCTCCACTTT. This translates into CASSQDLGATGQSPLHF.

This clone appeared a few times. J is TRBJ1-3 and V is TRBV10-2, with TRBD1 matching 8 bases. The germline CDR1 and CDR2 sequences are WSHSY and SAAADI. The J segment lost 1 base and the V segment lost 6 bases, leaving 2 bases of the junction unmatched. The CDR3 is 14 amino acids. CDR3 bases: TGCGCCAGCAGACGGACAGGGTCTGGAAACACCATATATTTT. Translating it yields CASRRTGSGNTIYF.

V is TRBV27 and J is TRBJ1-1; D may be TRBD1 (6 bases). Per germline, CDR1 MNHEY and CDR2 SMNVEV (reference sequence). The CDR3 loop spans 15 amino acids. V lost 8 bases and J lost 5, with 21 bases in between. CDR3 nucleotide sequence: TGTGCCAGCGCCAGTACCGGGACAAGGGGAACTGAAGCTTTCTTT. Translated: CASASTGTRGTEAFF.

The rearrangement uses TRBV6-4 and TRBJ1-2; 11 bases align to TRBD1. V was pared by 6 bases and J by 8 bases, with 8 bases of the junction left unmatched. CDR1 and CDR2 (germline): MRHNA, SNTAGT. The CDR3 has 14 residues. The CDR3: CASSDQDRGRGYTF. In nucleotides, the CDR3 is TGTGCCAGCAGCGACCAGGACAGGGGGCGGGGCTACACCTTC.

This clone was observed once. V is TRBV10-3 and J is TRBJ1-1; D is perhaps TRBD1 (6 bases). The ends were cut back, 6 bases at V and 1 base at J, with 18 bases in the middle. Germline CDR1 ENHRY, CDR2 SYGVKD. The CDR3 is made up of 16 amino acids. The CDR3 region has the DNA TGTGCCATCAGCTCCGCGGGGGGGCGGGGGAACACTGAAGCTTTCTTT. Translating it yields CAISSAGGRGNTEAFF.

The chain links TRBV6-5 to TRBJ1-5; 8 nucleotides match TRBD1. The J segment lost 4 bases and the V segment lost 0 bases, leaving 5 bases of the junction unmatched. Germline CDR1 and CDR2: MNHEY and SVGAGI. This CDR3 is 16 amino acids long. CDR3 nucleotide sequence: TGTGCCAGCAGTTACTCGTACAGGGGGAGAAATCAGCCCCAGCATTTT. This gives the protein CASSYSYRGRNQPQHF.

The chain couples TRBV19 to TRBJ2-7; 16 nucleotides match TRBD2. The CDR3 sequence is 13 residues long. From germline, CDR1 is LNHDA and CDR2 SQIVND (reference sequence). V gave up 8 bases and J gave up 5 bases; unmatched junction bases: 0. CDR3 residues: CASGTSGGDEQYF. CDR3 sequence (DNA): TGTGCCAGTGGGACTAGCGGGGGGGACGAGCAGTACTTC.

This clone was recorded only once. The chain recombines TRBV24-1 with TRBJ2-5, with TRBD1 matching over 12 bases. J lost 4 bases, V lost 4 bases, and 6 bases had no gene match. The CDR3 is 16 residues long. Looked up from germline, CDR1 is KGHDR and CDR2 is SFDVKD. For the CDR3, the DNA is TGTGCCACCAGTGAGGCCCGGGACAGGGGGCGAGAGACCCAGTACTTC. Residues: CATSEARDRGRETQYF.

J is TRBJ1-2 and V is TRBV2, with 9 positions matching TRBD1. Germline V CDR1 and CDR2: SNHLY, FYNNEI. This CDR3 has 15 amino acids. V dropped 6 bases and J dropped 2; count of bases not matched to a gene: 7. CDR3 protein: CASRPGTGSNYGYTF. For the CDR3, the DNA is TGTGCCAGCAGACCCGGGACAGGGTCGAACTATGGCTACACCTTC.

The chain is built from TRBV6-2 or TRBV6-3 and TRBJ2-7; 9 positions match TRBD2. This CDR3 comprises 16 residues. Germline CDR1 is MNHEY and CDR2 is SVGEGT. Trimming at V came to 6 bases and at J to 6 bases, leaving 15 bases not matched to a gene. CDR3 in amino acids: CASRPLAGTVRSEQYF. The CDR3 bases are TGTGCCAGCAGACCTCTAGCGGGAACTGTCCGCTCCGAGCAGTACTTC.

The rearrangement links TRBV10-3 to TRBJ1-2; 7 bases fit TRBD1. Losses at the gene ends were 5 bases for V and 7 bases for J; bases not matched to a gene: 7. Looked up from germline, CDR1 is ENHRY and CDR2 is SYGVKD. This CDR3 region has 13 residues. This chain's CDR3 is CAISSDRAGGYTF. CDR3 nucleotides: TGTGCCATCAGTTCTGACAGGGCGGGTGGCTACACCTTC.

The gene calls are TRBV18 and TRBJ1-1, with D possibly TRBD1 on 6 matching bases. The CDR3 covers 14 residues. V lost 3 bases to trimming and J lost 0 bases, with 8 bases between them. Germline CDR1 is KGHSH and CDR2 is LQKENI. The CDR3 DNA reads TGTGCCAGCTCACCCAGGGGTCTGAACACTGAAGCTTTCTTT. Amino acids: CASSPRGLNTEAFF.

V and J are TRBV13 and TRBJ1-1, with no clear D. The CDR3 loop spans 13 amino acids. The germline CDR1 and CDR2 sequences are PRHDT and FYEKMQ (reference sequence). With 3 bases removed from V and 0 bases from J, the gap between germline ends came to 5 bases. Here the CDR3 DNA reads TGTGCCAGCAGCTTGGAGTTGAACACTGAAGCTTTCTTT. This sequence encodes CASSLELNTEAFF. The variable domain in full, completed from reference TRBV13 and TRBJ1-1, reads AAGVIQSPRHLIKEKRETATLKCYPIPRHDTVYWYQQGPGQDPQFLISFYEKMQSDKGSIPDRFSAQQFSDYHSELNMSSLELGDSALYFCASSLELNTEAFFGQGTRLTVV.

The table lists this clone with a count of one. J is TRBJ2-4 and V is TRBV7-2; TRBD2 matches at 8 bases. This CDR3 is 18 amino acids long. V lost 4 bases and J lost 1; bases outside the gene matches: 12. The germline V gene encodes CDR1 SGHTA and CDR2 FQGNSA. CDR3 nucleotides: TGTGCCAGCAGCTCCGGGCCGACTAGCGTTGCTGCCAAAAACATTCAGTACTTC. This sequence encodes CASSSGPTSVAAKNIQYF.

The chain employs TRBV6-5 and TRBJ1-2, with 7 bases fitting TRBD1. This CDR3 has 13 residues. The trim removed 2 bases at V and 10 bases at J, leaving 7 bases unmatched. Germline-derived CDR1 and CDR2 are MNHEY and SVGAGI. CDR3 nucleotides: TGTGCCAGCAGTTACAACGGACAGGTTAACTACACCTTC. Its protein is CASSYNGQVNYTF.

This sequence joins TRBV9 and TRBJ2-2, with a possible D match to TRBD1 (7 bases). V was shortened by 3 bases and J by 3 bases, with 15 bases between the two germline ends. CDR3 length: 16 amino acids. CDR1 and CDR2 from the germline V gene are SGDLS and YYNGEE. The CDR3 sequence: CASSAGAQGYTGELFF. The CDR3 nucleotides are TGTGCCAGCAGCGCGGGGGCACAGGGGTACACCGGGGAGCTGTTTTTT.

The CDR3 nucleotides read TGTGCCAGCAGTCCAGGGACAGGGGCTAATGAGCAGTTCTTC. Amino acid sequence: CASSPGTGANEQFF. V is TRBV6-5 and J is TRBJ2-1; TRBD1 matches at 10 bases. The CDR3 extends over 14 amino acids. After removal of 5 bases from V and 7 bases from J, the junction contained 5 bases not matched to a gene. CDR1 is MNHEY and CDR2 is SVGAGI in the germline V gene.

The rearrangement uses TRBV4-2 and TRBJ1-2; no reliable D call. V was shortened by 4 bases and J by 4 bases, with 10 bases between the two germline ends. Germline CDR1 LGHNA, CDR2 YNFKEQ. This CDR3 has 13 residues. The DNA for the CDR3 is TGTGCCAGCAGCCGAAGAGAATTCTATGGCTACACCTTC. It codes for CASSRREFYGYTF.

The chain combines TRBV30 with TRBJ2-2, with 7 bases that match TRBD2. Germline V gene sequence: CDR1 GTSNPN, CDR2 SVGIG (reference sequence). This CDR3 has 15 residues. The V segment lost 4 bases and the J segment 5 bases; nucleotides outside the gene matches: 10. In DNA, the CDR3 is TGTGCCTGGACGGGGGGATCAGTAGGAACCGGGGAGCTGTTTTTT. Protein: CAWTGGSVGTGELFF.

V is TRBV4-3 and J is TRBJ1-2; D possibly corresponds to TRBD1 (5 bases). This CDR3 is 14 amino acids long. V lost 2 bases, J lost 4 bases, and 11 bases lay in between. Germline assignment: CDR1 LGHNA and CDR2 YSLEER. This chain's CDR3 is CASSQTPGIYGYTF. CDR3 nucleotides: TGCGCCAGCAGCCAAACTCCAGGGATCTATGGCTACACCTTC.

This sequence joins TRBV2 and TRBJ2-5, with D uncertain. Germline V lookup: CDR1 SNHLY, CDR2 FYNNEI. V was cut by 3 bases and J by 5 bases, with 7 bases left in between. This CDR3 has 12 amino acids. The CDR3 nucleotides read TGTGCCAGCAGTGATCGCCAGGAGACCCAGTACTTC. Translating it yields CASSDRQETQYF.

This chain joins TRBV6-2 or TRBV6-3 and TRBJ1-6; 7 bases are a match to TRBD1. Germline V gene sequence: CDR1 MNHEY, CDR2 SVGEGT. Unmatched junction bases numbered 1, after V lost 1 base and J lost 7 bases. There are 14 residues in the CDR3. The CDR3 DNA reads as TGTGCCAGCAGTTACTGGGACAGCAATTCACCCCTCCACTTT. Translating it yields CASSYWDSNSPLHF.

This sequence joins TRBV30 and TRBJ2-5; 8 bases are shared with TRBD2. CDR3 length: 16 amino acids. Germline V lookup: CDR1 GTSNPN, CDR2 SVGIG (reference sequence). The ends lost 0 bases at V and 4 bases at J; junction bases unmatched: 10. The CDR3 protein is CAWSVGSGTAGETQYF. In DNA, the CDR3 is TGTGCCTGGAGTGTTGGTAGCGGGACCGCGGGAGAGACCCAGTACTTC.

The gene calls are TRBV13 and TRBJ1-6; 7 positions match TRBD1. Per the germline V gene, CDR1 is PRHDT and CDR2 is FYEKMQ (reference sequence). The J segment lost 9 bases and the V segment lost 0 bases, leaving 5 bases of the junction unmatched. CDR3 length: 15 amino acids. In DNA, the CDR3 is TGTGCCAGCAGCTTAGGGGGGGACAGCGTTTCACCCCTCCACTTT. The encoded protein is CASSLGGDSVSPLHF. Full variable domain (missing parts from reference TRBV13 and TRBJ1-6): AAGVIQSPRHLIKEKRETATLKCYPIPRHDTVYWYQQGPGQDPQFLISFYEKMQSDKGSIPDRFSAQQFSDYHSELNMSSLELGDSALYFCASSLGGDSVSPLHFGNGTRLTVT.

CDR3 loop: CASSQVPGGNYGYTF. In nucleotides, the CDR3 is TGCGCCAGCAGCCAAGTTCCCGGGGGAAACTATGGCTACACCTTC. The rearrangement uses TRBV4-1 and TRBJ1-2; D might be TRBD1 (5 bases). Trimming removed 1 base from V and 2 bases from J, with 11 bases in between. The length of the CDR3 is 15 residues. Germline CDR1 and CDR2: MGHRA and YSYEKL.

The V gene is TRBV6-5, the J gene TRBJ2-3; 15 positions match TRBD2. V lost 2 bases, J lost 5 bases, and 2 bases stayed unmatched. This CDR3 has 16 residues. Germline V gene sequence: CDR1 MNHEY, CDR2 SVGAGI. The CDR3, as DNA: TGTGCCAGCAGTTACGGACTAGCGGGGGGGTTAGATACGCAGTATTTT. Translated: CASSYGLAGGLDTQYF.